This T cell receptor beta chain was retrieved from a study of cytomegalovirus exposure and HLA in healthy donors. Whole-study results and caveats: TCR sequences were mostly rare, though some public TCRs occurred in many donors.

Germline V lookup: CDR1 SGHAT, CDR2 FQDESV (reference sequence). J gave up 1 base and V 3 bases, and 7 bases lay outside the gene matches. CDR3 length: 16 amino acids. As regards this clone: Its antigen is not identified.

13 Jbeta primers and 60 Vbeta primers were used for the PCR. TCRdb keeps only in-frame clones here, not all; method: immunoSEQ multiplex PCR. The data show over 200,000 clones, around four fifths seen once. Material for sequencing was PBMCs. The chain is built from TRBV11-1 and TRBJ2-3; TRBD2 aligns across 7 bases. The sequence was obtained from a woman aged 55-70 years in good health and CMV-seropositive. DNA of the CDR3: TGTGCCAGCAGCTTTGGTCGGCTAGCGGGCACAGATACGCAGTATTTT. This codes for CASSFGRLAGTDTQYF. Full variable domain (outside the CDR3, taken from reference TRBV11-1 and TRBJ2-3): EAEVAQSPRYKITEKSQAVAFWCDPISGHATLYWYRQILGQGPELLVQFQDESVVDDSQLPKDRFSAERLKGVDSTLKIQPAELGDSAMYLCASSFGRLAGTDTQYFGPGTRLTVL.